These 29 T cell receptor beta chains were sequenced from one sample in a study of blood T cell repertoires in COVID-19. Profiling relied on immunoSEQ multiplex PCR, and the TCRdb table lists in-frame clones only, not all of them. Counted here are 290,000 or so clones, around 87% occurring once; the ten biggest clones make up over 1%. Source material: peripheral blood. These receptors were collected from an older man with acute or convalescent COVID-19.

The rearrangement links TRBV4-2 to TRBJ2-1; 14 bases fit TRBD2. The V segment lost 1 base and the J segment 4 bases; nucleotides outside the gene matches: 6. Germline CDR1 and CDR2: LGHNA and YNFKEQ. The CDR3 runs 18 residues. CDR3 in amino acids: CASSQARGLAGDYNEQFF. The CDR3 coding sequence is TGTGCCAGCAGCCAAGCGAGGGGACTAGCGGGGGATTACAATGAGCAGTTCTTC.

The chain combines TRBV7-9 with TRBJ1-4, with 7 bases matching TRBD1. The CDR3 extends over 13 amino acids. Germline V gives CDR1 SEHNR, CDR2 FQNEAQ (reference sequence). With 1 base clipped from V and 8 bases from J, the junction kept 1 base outside the gene matches. The CDR3 sequence: CASSLGQGEKLFF. CDR3 nucleotides: TGTGCCAGCAGCTTAGGACAGGGAGAAAAACTGTTTTTT.

The CDR3 loop is CATGTGANTGELFF. CDR3 in DNA: TGTGCCACTGGGACGGGAGCGAACACCGGGGAGCTGTTTTTT. The chain links TRBV6-5 to TRBJ2-2; tentative D call: TRBD2 (6 bases). This CDR3 has 14 residues. Trimming shortened V by 10 bases and J by 0 bases, and 12 bases separated the two germline ends. The germline V gene encodes CDR1 MNHEY and CDR2 SVGAGI.

The chain joins TRBV6-5 to TRBJ2-2; 7 nucleotides align to TRBD2. Germline loops: CDR1 MNHEY, CDR2 SVGAGI. The CDR3 runs 14 residues. Trimming cost V 9 bases and J 1 base; bases outside gene matches: 5. For the CDR3, the DNA is TGTGCCAGTCGGACTAGATGGAACACCGGGGAGCTGTTTTTT. It specifies CASRTRWNTGELFF.

This chain links TRBV4-2 with TRBJ1-5; 7 bases match TRBD1. In germline, CDR1 is LGHNA, CDR2 YNFKEQ. This CDR3 contains 15 residues. V lost 1 base, J lost 7 bases, and 7 bases stayed unmatched. CDR3 protein: CASSQVDIRGQPQHF. The CDR3 DNA reads TGTGCCAGCAGCCAAGTCGATATCAGGGGGCAGCCCCAGCATTTT.

This clone was counted once. V and J are TRBV15 and TRBJ1-2, with D perhaps matching TRBD1 (5 bases). This CDR3 comprises 15 residues. V lost 1 base to trimming and J lost 5 bases, with 14 bases between them. CDR1 and CDR2 (germline): LNHNV, YYDKDF (reference sequence). For the CDR3, the DNA is TGTGCCACCAGCAGAGCGGGGGGAAGTGGATATGGCTACACCTTC. It specifies CATSRAGGSGYGYTF.

This clone has only a few counts. The V call is TRBV3-1 (or the pseudogene TRBV3-2), the J call TRBJ1-4, with 10 bases matching TRBD1. V was pared by 4 bases and J by 8 bases, with 4 bases of the junction left unmatched. The germline V gene has CDR1 LGHDT and CDR2 YNNKEL (reference sequence). The CDR3 spans 14 residues. CDR3 residues: CASSPGTGVEKLFF. The CDR3 nucleotides read TGTGCCAGCAGCCCCGGGACAGGGGTCGAAAAACTGTTTTTT.

The gene calls are TRBV19 and TRBJ1-2; no firm D call. The CDR3 totals 11 residues. Trimming pared 5 bases from V and 4 bases from J, leaving 5 bases between. Germline CDR1 reads LNHDA; CDR2 reads SQIVND (reference sequence). The CDR3 is CASSFGYGYTF. Written as DNA, the CDR3 is TGTGCCAGTAGTTTCGGCTATGGCTACACCTTC.

This sequence joins TRBV5-1 and TRBJ1-1; D remains unclear. CDR1 and CDR2 (germline): SGHRS, YFSETQ. V gave up 0 bases and J gave up 4 bases, with 10 bases separating them. The CDR3 covers 14 residues. The CDR3 reads CASSLDGRGTEAFF. CDR3 nucleotide sequence: TGCGCCAGCAGCTTGGATGGACGGGGCACTGAAGCTTTCTTT.

This chain links TRBV5-5 with TRBJ1-1; D unclear. V was clipped by 4 bases and J by 5 bases, with 12 bases between them. This CDR3 is 13 amino acids long. Germline values: CDR1 SGHKS, CDR2 YYEKEE (reference sequence). The CDR3 reads CASSRVGGTEAFF. Here the CDR3 DNA reads TGTGCCAGCAGCCGAGTAGGAGGAACTGAAGCTTTCTTT.

This clone showed up just once. V gene TRBV28 combines with J gene TRBJ2-5; D possibly corresponds to TRBD1 (6 bases). The germline V gene has CDR1 MDHEN and CDR2 SYDVKM. This CDR3 spans 12 amino acids. V lost 8 bases to trimming and J lost 5 bases, with 12 bases between them. This CDR3 is CASRKGVETQYF. Written as DNA, the CDR3 is TGTGCCAGCCGCAAGGGGGTGGAGACCCAGTACTTC.

The rearrangement joins TRBV14 to TRBJ1-2; possibly TRBD1 for D (5 bases). With 2 bases removed from V and 6 bases from J, the gap between germline ends came to 13 bases. This CDR3 comprises 14 residues. Per the germline V gene, CDR1 is SGHDN and CDR2 is FVKESK. CDR3 amino acids: CASSQIDGGDGYTF. Written as DNA, the CDR3 is TGTGCCAGCAGCCAAATCGACGGGGGTGATGGCTACACCTTC.

In the case of this clone: The same CDR3 also results from other DNA sequences found in this sample. This sequence joins TRBV7-9 and TRBJ1-5; the D is unclear. Trimming took off 2 bases at V and 4 bases at J, with 9 bases between the two ends. CDR1 and CDR2 (germline): SEHNR, FQNEAQ (reference sequence). This CDR3 has 14 residues. CDR3 sequence (DNA): TGTGCCAGCAGCTTATCGGGTGGGAATCAGCCCCAGCATTTT. Its protein is CASSLSGGNQPQHF.

For the CDR3, the DNA is TGCGCCAGCAGCTCCGCAGGGGGCGCGGGAACAGATACGCAGTATTTT. Encoded protein: CASSSAGGAGTDTQYF. The chain joins TRBV5-1 to TRBJ2-3; 8 positions match TRBD1. Germline-derived CDR1 and CDR2 are SGHRS and YFSETQ. This CDR3 region has 16 residues. V was pared by 3 bases and J by 3 bases, with 9 bases of the junction left unmatched.

In DNA, the CDR3 is TGCGCCAGCAGCAAGGACAGGGGAGGAAGGAGGACCGGGGAGCTGTTTTTT. Encoded protein: CASSKDRGGRRTGELFF. The chain combines TRBV5-1 with TRBJ2-2; TRBD1 agrees at 9 bases. V lost 4 bases and J lost 5; bases outside the gene matches: 12. CDR3 length equals 17 residues. Germline values: CDR1 SGHRS, CDR2 YFSETQ.

The chain has TRBV4-2 and TRBJ2-3; D gene ambiguous. With 0 bases removed from V and 8 bases from J, the gap between germline ends came to 15 bases. This CDR3 is 15 amino acids long. Germline V gene data show CDR1 as LGHNA and CDR2 as YNFKEQ. The CDR3 region has the DNA TGTGCCAGCAGCCAAGATAGAGAGATAGGAGTTACGCAGTATTTT. Its translation: CASSQDREIGVTQYF.

The rearrangement joins TRBV5-1 to TRBJ2-7; 7 positions agree with TRBD2. V was clipped by 2 bases and J by 6 bases; unmatched bases: 5. From germline, CDR1 is SGHRS and CDR2 YFSETQ. The CDR3 spans 13 residues. CDR3 bases: TGCGCCAGCAGCTTCCCGGGGGGAGGCGAGCAGTACTTC. Protein product: CASSFPGGGEQYF.

The rearrangement uses TRBV6-5 and TRBJ2-1; weak D call: TRBD2 (6 bases). From germline, CDR1 is MNHEY and CDR2 SVGAGI. CDR3 length: 14 amino acids. V gave up 8 bases and J gave up 4 bases, with 15 bases separating them. Here the CDR3 DNA reads TGTGCCAGCCGGAGGGTAGGGACGTACAATGAGCAGTTCTTC. As protein: CASRRVGTYNEQFF.

This clone was counted a single time. The rearrangement links TRBV6-2 or TRBV6-3 to TRBJ2-7; 8 bases map to TRBD1. The CDR3 totals 16 residues. Trimming removed 6 bases from V and 1 base from J; junction bases left unmatched: 11. Germline values: CDR1 MNHEY, CDR2 SVGEGT. The CDR3 reads CASSWPGQVKSYEQYF. DNA for the CDR3: TGTGCCAGCAGCTGGCCGGGACAGGTCAAGTCCTACGAGCAGTACTTC.

This rearrangement joins TRBV5-5 to TRBJ1-1; tentatively, D is TRBD1 (5 bases). V lost 4 bases, J lost 0 bases, and 13 bases lay in between. This CDR3 comprises 15 residues. Germline V gene sequence: CDR1 SGHKS, CDR2 YYEKEE (reference sequence). The CDR3 spells CASSIGHNLNTEAFF. DNA of the CDR3: TGTGCCAGCAGCATTGGACACAATTTGAACACTGAAGCTTTCTTT.

The chain links TRBV27 to TRBJ2-5, with 9 bases matching TRBD2. The CDR3 is made up of 18 amino acids. Trimming removed 5 bases from V and 5 bases from J; junction bases left unmatched: 18. Germline V gives CDR1 MNHEY, CDR2 SMNVEV (reference sequence). This CDR3 reads CASSPSLVIAGVSETQYF. The CDR3 nucleotides read TGTGCCAGCAGTCCTTCCCTGGTTATAGCGGGAGTTTCTGAGACCCAGTACTTC.

V and J are TRBV5-1 and TRBJ1-2; D gene ambiguous. CDR1 and CDR2 from the germline V gene are SGHRS and YFSETQ. The CDR3 loop spans 14 amino acids. V was shortened by 0 bases and J by 4 bases, with 10 bases between the two germline ends. The chain's CDR3 is CASSLGQEPYGYTF. CDR3 nucleotides: TGCGCCAGCAGCTTGGGACAAGAACCCTATGGCTACACCTTC.

The V and J genes are TRBV24-1 and TRBJ1-5, with TRBD1 matching 8 bases. V lost 5 bases to trimming and J lost 2 bases; unmatched junction nucleotides: 7. This CDR3 comprises 16 residues. CDR1 is KGHDR and CDR2 is SFDVKD in the germline V gene. This CDR3 is CATSAGGQGGNQPQHF. In DNA, the CDR3 is TGTGCCACCAGTGCCGGCGGACAGGGAGGCAATCAGCCCCAGCATTTT.

The genes are TRBV28 and TRBJ1-5, with TRBD1 identical over 8 bases. CDR1 MDHEN and CDR2 SYDVKM come from the germline V gene. The trim removed 4 bases at V and 7 bases at J, leaving 6 bases unmatched. The CDR3 extends over 14 amino acids. CDR3 in amino acids: CASSSSGGRQPQHF. CDR3 nucleotides: TGTGCCAGCAGTTCGTCAGGGGGCCGACAGCCCCAGCATTTT.

The chain couples TRBV5-5 to TRBJ2-7, with 7 positions matching TRBD1. Per the germline V gene, CDR1 is SGHKS and CDR2 is YYEKEE (reference sequence). The CDR3 runs 13 residues. With V trimmed by 1 base and J by 3 bases, 1 base remained unmatched. The DNA of the CDR3 is TGTGCCAGCAGCTTGAACAGGGGCTACGAGCAGTACTTC. It specifies CASSLNRGYEQYF.

CDR3 in DNA: TGCGCCAGCAGCCAATTCGAGCGGGGGGAAGAGACCCAGTACTTC. It specifies CASSQFERGEETQYF. The chain has TRBV4-1 and TRBJ2-5, with TRBD2 identical over 9 bases. The germline gives CDR1 MGHRA, CDR2 YSYEKL. The V segment lost 2 bases and the J segment 3 bases; nucleotides outside the gene matches: 4. CDR3 length: 15 amino acids.

The chain combines TRBV3-1 (or the pseudogene TRBV3-2) with TRBJ1-6; D is unresolved. The V gene lost 3 bases and the J gene lost 4 bases, with 7 bases spanning the gap. This CDR3 spans 14 amino acids. From germline, CDR1 is LGHDT and CDR2 YNNKEL (reference sequence). The CDR3 is CASSHGQYNSPLHF. DNA for the CDR3: TGTGCCAGCAGCCATGGGCAGTATAATTCACCCCTCCACTTT.

The chain joins TRBV27 to TRBJ1-5; the match to TRBD1 covers 7 bases. Germline assignment: CDR1 MNHEY and CDR2 SMNVEV (reference sequence). The trim removed 1 base at V and 0 bases at J, leaving 3 bases unmatched. CDR3 length: 16 residues. The CDR3: CASSLFGTVSNQPQHF. The CDR3 DNA reads as TGTGCCAGCAGTTTATTCGGGACAGTTAGCAATCAGCCCCAGCATTTT.

This clone was observed a single time. The J gene is TRBJ2-4, the V gene TRBV28, with 7 nucleotides matching TRBD1. CDR3 length: 15 amino acids. V trimming: 3 bases; J trimming: 8 bases; junction bases outside the gene matches: 10. The germline V gene has CDR1 MDHEN and CDR2 SYDVKM. This chain's CDR3 is CASSFSTGMSYIQYF. CDR3 bases: TGTGCCAGCAGTTTCTCGACAGGGATGTCATACATTCAGTACTTC.